These 5 T cell receptor beta chains were sequenced from one sample in a study of early T cells in non-severe SARS-CoV-2 infection. Each CDR3 protein is one row after TCRdb ran MiXCR on the 5' RACE reads. Here the sample spans around 44,000 distinct CDR3 sequences, approximately 9.8% being singletons. The source material was whole blood. These receptors were collected from an adult who was a healthcare worker with PCR-confirmed SARS-CoV-2 infection or an uninfected control (not recorded which).

This clonotype was seen many times. This chain uses TRBV29-1 with TRBJ2-7; 8 bases are shared with TRBD2. CDR1 and CDR2 (germline): SQVTM, ANQGSEA. This CDR3 comprises 15 residues. V lost 2 bases to trimming and J lost 0 bases; unmatched junction nucleotides: 6. CDR3 residues: CSVERASGPSYEQYF. The CDR3 nucleotides read TGCAGCGTTGAAAGAGCTAGCGGGCCCTCCTACGAGCAGTACTTC.

The chain uses TRBV30 and TRBJ2-3; TRBD2 aligns across 10 bases. The CDR3 covers 15 residues. Losses at the gene ends were 6 bases for V and 3 bases for J; bases not matched to a gene: 9. Germline assignment: CDR1 GTSNPN and CDR2 SVGIG (reference sequence). The CDR3 region is CACPPSGGMTDTQYF. The CDR3 bases are TGTGCCTGCCCTCCTAGCGGGGGAATGACAGATACGCAGTATTTT.

This clonotype was seen ten or more times. The V and J genes are TRBV28 and TRBJ2-4; the match to TRBD1 covers 8 bases. The CDR3 covers 14 residues. The germline CDR1 and CDR2 sequences are MDHEN and SYDVKM. J lost 6 bases, V lost 6 bases, and 7 bases had no gene match. CDR3 nucleotides: TGTGCCAGCAGGGACCGGGACAGGAGAAACATTCAGTACTTC. Translated, it gives CASRDRDRRNIQYF.

This clonotype occurred many times. V usage is TRBV25-1 and J usage is TRBJ1-6, with D possibly TRBD1 on 6 matching bases. Germline loops: CDR1 MGHDK, CDR2 SYGVNS. The ends were cut back, 3 bases at V and 6 bases at J, with 6 bases in the middle. The CDR3 is 13 amino acids. CDR3 DNA sequence: TGTGCCAGCAGTGAGGGGGCTAATTCACCCCTCCACTTT. This gives the protein CASSEGANSPLHF.

A few counts support this clonotype. This chain links TRBV14 with TRBJ1-2; no definite D call. The CDR3 runs 12 residues. Looked up from germline, CDR1 is SGHDN and CDR2 is FVKESK. The germline V and J ends were trimmed by 3 bases and 8 bases, with 10 bases remaining between them. CDR3 amino acids: CASSQEPSGYTF. The CDR3, as DNA: TGTGCCAGCAGCCAGGAGCCATCCGGCTACACCTTC.